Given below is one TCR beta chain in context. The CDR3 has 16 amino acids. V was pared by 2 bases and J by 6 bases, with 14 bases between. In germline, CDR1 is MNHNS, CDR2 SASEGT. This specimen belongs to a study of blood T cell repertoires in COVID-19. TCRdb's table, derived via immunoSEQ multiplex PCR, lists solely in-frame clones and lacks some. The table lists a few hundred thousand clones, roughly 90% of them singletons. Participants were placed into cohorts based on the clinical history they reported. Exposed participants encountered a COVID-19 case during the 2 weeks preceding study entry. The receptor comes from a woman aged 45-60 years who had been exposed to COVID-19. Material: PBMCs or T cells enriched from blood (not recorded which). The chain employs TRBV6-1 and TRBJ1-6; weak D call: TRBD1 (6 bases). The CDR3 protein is CASSEMGTQPNSPLHF. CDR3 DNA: TGTGCCAGCAGTGAAATGGGGACACAGCCTAATTCACCCCTCCACTTT.